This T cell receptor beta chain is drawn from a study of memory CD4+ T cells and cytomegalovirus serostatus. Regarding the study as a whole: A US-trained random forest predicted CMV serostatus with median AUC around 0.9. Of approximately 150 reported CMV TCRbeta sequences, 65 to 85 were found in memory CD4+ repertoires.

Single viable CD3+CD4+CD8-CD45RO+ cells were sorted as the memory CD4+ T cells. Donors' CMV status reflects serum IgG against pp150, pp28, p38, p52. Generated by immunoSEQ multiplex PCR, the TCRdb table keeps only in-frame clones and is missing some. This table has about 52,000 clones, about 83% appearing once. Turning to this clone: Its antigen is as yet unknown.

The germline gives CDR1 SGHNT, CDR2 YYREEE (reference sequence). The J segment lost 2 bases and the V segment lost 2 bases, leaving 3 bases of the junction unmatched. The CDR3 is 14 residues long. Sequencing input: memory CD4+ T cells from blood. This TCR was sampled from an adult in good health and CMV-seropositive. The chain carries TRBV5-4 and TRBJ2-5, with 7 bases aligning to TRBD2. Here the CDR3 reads CASSFRREQETQYF. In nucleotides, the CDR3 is TGTGCCAGCAGCTTCCGGCGGGAGCAAGAGACCCAGTACTTC. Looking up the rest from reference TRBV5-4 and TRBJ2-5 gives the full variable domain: ETGVTQSPTHLIKTRGQQVTLRCSSQSGHNTVSWYQQALGQGPQFIFQYYREEENGRGNFPPRFSGLQFPNYSSELNVNALELDDSALYLCASSFRREQETQYFGPGTRLLVL.